This T cell receptor (beta chain) was observed in a study of T cells in Graves' hyperthyroidism and ophthalmopathy. This clonotype came up many times. The CDR3 regions of TCR beta were amplified from RNA transcripts. With the HTBI primer set, the TCR CDR3 went through a first round of RT-PCR. TCRdb re-called the multiplex PCR reads with MiXCR, one entry per CDR3 protein. The sample lists fewer than 350,000 distinct CDR3 sequences, 18% occurring once. From germline, CDR1 is MDHEN and CDR2 SYDVKM. This CDR3 has 15 amino acids. Trimming at V came to 3 bases and at J to 6 bases, leaving 8 bases not matched to a gene.

The origin of this receptor is a woman in her forties or fifties with Graves' hyperthyroidism. The chain joins TRBV28 to TRBJ2-7; 10 bases are shared with TRBD1. The sequenced sample consisted of blood. This CDR3 reads CASSLRTGGRGEQYF. The DNA for the CDR3 is TGTGCCAGCAGTTTGAGGACAGGGGGGAGAGGCGAGCAGTACTTC.